This T cell receptor (beta chain) was captured in a study of response to subunit inactivated influenza vaccine. This clonotype showed up just a few times. TCRdb re-called the RT-PCR reads through MiXCR, storing one row per CDR3 protein. The sample lists some 550,000 distinct CDR3 sequences, roughly 25% occurring once. V was shortened by 1 base and J by 10 bases, with 13 bases between the two germline ends. The CDR3 sequence is 14 residues long. A further study also used this sample, focusing on T cells expressing NK-cell markers. That source adds: TCR beta libraries carry UMIs added by 5'RACE template switching. It was sorted CD3+CD56-NKG2C+, CD3+CD56+NKG2C- and CD3+CD56+NKG2C+ T cells that provided the TCR beta repertoires. For several experiments, T cell sorting was restricted to the alpha-beta TCR population by means of an anti-gamma-delta TCR antibody. Also leading the CD3+CD56-NKG2C+ fraction in several donors were these clonotypes. Expanded clones of NKG2C+ T cells had an unclear HCMV specificity.

Sample: CD4+ T cells sorted from PBMCs, taken 11 to 12 days after vaccination. This chain links TRBV12-3 or TRBV12-4 with TRBJ1-4, with D maybe TRBD1 (5 bases). The TCR originated in a man over 45 who received an inactivated influenza vaccine. The CDR3 reads CASSLVGDGGKLFF. The CDR3 coding sequence is TGTGCCAGCAGTTTAGTGGGGGATGGCGGAAAACTGTTTTTT.